These T cell receptor beta chains were read from a single sample in a study of T cells in Graves' hyperthyroidism and ophthalmopathy. TCRdb called the multiplex PCR reads again in MiXCR, with one record for every CDR3 protein. The sample records more than 500,000 distinct CDR3 sequences, around 15% being singletons. Sequenced input: blood. Every receptor here comes from a woman between 40 and 55 years old with Graves' ophthalmopathy. Both conserved end residues are part of each CDR3. Fields, in order: D gene, V gene, J gene, clone size, CDR3 protein, CDR3 DNA. D genes are given only for firm matches. Size tells how often a clone was seen (once, few, many) or the class of an expanded clone, and some rows leave it out.

D gene: .
V gene: TRBV7-9
J gene: TRBJ2-7
clone size: many
CDR3 protein: CASSLLMDEQYF
CDR3 DNA: TGTGCCAGCAGCTTATTGATGGACGAGCAGTACTTC

D gene: TRBD2
V gene: TRBV11-2
J gene: TRBJ2-7
clone size: many
CDR3 protein: CASSPWTSGSLEQYF
CDR3 DNA: TGTGCCAGCAGCCCGTGGACTAGCGGGAGTCTCGAGCAGTACTTC

D gene: .
V gene: TRBV12-5
J gene: TRBJ1-2
clone size: .
CDR3 protein: CASGFQESYGYTF
CDR3 DNA: TGTGCTAGTGGTTTTCAGGAGAGCTATGGCTACACCTTC

D gene: TRBD2
V gene: TRBV29-1
J gene: TRBJ2-5
clone size: many
CDR3 protein: CSYGLAGETQYF
CDR3 DNA: TGCAGCTACGGACTAGCGGGAGAGACCCAGTACTTC

D gene: .
V gene: TRBV30
J gene: TRBJ2-4
clone size: .
CDR3 protein: CAWSVPKNIQYF
CDR3 DNA: TGTGCCTGGAGTGTGCCCAAAAACATTCAGTACTTC

D gene: TRBD2
V gene: TRBV24-1
J gene: TRBJ2-3
clone size: many
CDR3 protein: CATSDFYERGPDTQYF
CDR3 DNA: TGTGCCACCAGTGATTTTTACGAGCGGGGGCCCGATACGCAGTATTTT

D gene: TRBD1
V gene: TRBV28
J gene: TRBJ1-2
clone size: many
CDR3 protein: CASSLSGQGGGGYTF
CDR3 DNA: TGTGCCAGCAGTTTATCAGGACAGGGAGGAGGAGGCTACACCTTC

D gene: .
V gene: TRBV5-1
J gene: TRBJ1-1
clone size: many
CDR3 protein: CASSLVQGGTEAFF
CDR3 DNA: TGCGCCAGCAGCTTGGTACAGGGAGGTACTGAAGCTTTCTTT

D gene: TRBD1
V gene: TRBV11-1
J gene: TRBJ2-6
clone size: few
CDR3 protein: CASSSQLGQGSSGANVLTF
CDR3 DNA: TGTGCCAGCAGCTCCCAATTGGGACAGGGCAGCTCTGGGGCCAACGTCCTGACTTTC

D gene: .
V gene: TRBV7-3
J gene: TRBJ2-7
clone size: .
CDR3 protein: CASSLDPLGAGAPEQYF
CDR3 DNA: TGTGCCAGCAGCTTAGACCCACTGGGGGCAGGGGCACCCGAGCAGTACTTC

D gene: TRBD2
V gene: TRBV7-8
J gene: TRBJ2-7
clone size: many
CDR3 protein: CASSFPTGAGGEQYF
CDR3 DNA: TGTGCCAGCAGCTTCCCGACCGGGGCCGGGGGGGAGCAGTACTTC

D gene: TRBD1
V gene: TRBV28
J gene: TRBJ1-1
clone size: many
CDR3 protein: CATTGAMNTEAFF
CDR3 DNA: TGTGCCACAACAGGGGCTATGAACACTGAAGCTTTCTTT

D gene: .
V gene: TRBV3-1
J gene: TRBJ2-7
clone size: many
CDR3 protein: CASSQAQQGYEQYF
CDR3 DNA: TGTGCCAGCAGCCAAGCCCAACAGGGCTACGAGCAGTACTTC

D gene: TRBD2
V gene: TRBV5-1
J gene: TRBJ2-7
clone size: many
CDR3 protein: CASSLDGTKIYEQYF
CDR3 DNA: TGCGCCAGCAGCTTGGATGGGACTAAAATATACGAGCAGTACTTC

D gene: .
V gene: TRBV19
J gene: TRBJ1-5
clone size: .
CDR3 protein: CASSIPPTADNQPQHF
CDR3 DNA: TGTGCCAGTAGTATACCCCCAACAGCTGATAATCAGCCCCAGCATTTT

D gene: .
V gene: TRBV12-3/TRBV12-4
J gene: TRBJ2-6
clone size: .
CDR3 protein: CASRLTGYSGANVLTF
CDR3 DNA: TGTGCCAGCAGACTTACAGGGTACTCTGGGGCCAACGTCCTGACTTTC

D gene: TRBD1
V gene: TRBV5-1
J gene: TRBJ2-2
clone size: many
CDR3 protein: CASSLDRGTNTGELFF
CDR3 DNA: TGCGCCAGCAGTTTGGACAGGGGAACAAACACCGGGGAGCTGTTTTTT

D gene: .
V gene: TRBV5-1
J gene: TRBJ1-3
clone size: .
CDR3 protein: CASRREGPGNTIYF
CDR3 DNA: TGCGCCAGCCGGAGGGAGGGACCTGGAAACACCATATATTTT

D gene: .
V gene: TRBV3-1
J gene: TRBJ1-5
clone size: few
CDR3 protein: CASSQGPSGDQPQHF
CDR3 DNA: TGTGCCAGCAGCCAGGGGCCTTCGGGCGATCAGCCCCAGCATTTT

D gene: .
V gene: TRBV11-1
J gene: TRBJ1-1
clone size: .
CDR3 protein: CASSSGHPQPLNTEAFF
CDR3 DNA: TGTGCCAGCAGCTCCGGGCACCCCCAGCCGCTCAACACTGAAGCTTTCTTT

D gene: TRBD2
V gene: TRBV6-4
J gene: TRBJ2-1
clone size: many
CDR3 protein: CASSPGTSGPNFNEQFF
CDR3 DNA: TGTGCCAGCAGTCCCGGGACTAGCGGGCCCAACTTCAATGAGCAGTTCTTC

D gene: .
V gene: TRBV27
J gene: TRBJ2-7
clone size: few
CDR3 protein: CASSLYLRLGEQYF
CDR3 DNA: TGTGCCAGCAGTTTGTACTTACGGTTGGGGGAGCAGTACTTC

D gene: .
V gene: TRBV28
J gene: TRBJ1-2
clone size: many
CDR3 protein: CASSPQSFRGYTF
CDR3 DNA: TGTGCCAGCAGTCCCCAGTCCTTTCGCGGCTACACCTTC

D gene: .
V gene: TRBV5-1
J gene: TRBJ2-7
clone size: .
CDR3 protein: CASSLGSNTYEQYF
CDR3 DNA: TGCGCCAGCAGCTTGGGGTCGAACACCTACGAGCAGTACTTC

D gene: .
V gene: TRBV27
J gene: TRBJ2-5
clone size: .
CDR3 protein: CASSPRGGEAETQYF
CDR3 DNA: TGTGCCAGCAGTCCCCGGGGCGGGGAAGCAGAGACCCAGTACTTC

D gene: .
V gene: TRBV6-1
J gene: TRBJ2-2
clone size: few
CDR3 protein: CASTHRASGTGELFF
CDR3 DNA: TGTGCCAGCACCCACAGGGCTAGCGGCACCGGGGAGCTGTTTTTT

D gene: TRBD1
V gene: TRBV7-2
J gene: TRBJ2-5
clone size: many
CDR3 protein: CASSITGTGTAAFYF
CDR3 DNA: TGTGCCAGCAGCATTACCGGGACAGGGACTGCCGCGTTTTACTTC

D gene: TRBD2
V gene: TRBV30
J gene: TRBJ2-5
clone size: many
CDR3 protein: CAWSERERQETQYF
CDR3 DNA: TGTGCCTGGAGTGAGCGGGAGAGGCAAGAGACCCAGTACTTC

D gene: .
V gene: TRBV6-5
J gene: TRBJ2-7
clone size: many
CDR3 protein: CASSSTPYAYEQYF
CDR3 DNA: TGTGCCAGCAGTTCGACACCCTACGCCTACGAGCAGTACTTC

D gene: .
V gene: TRBV28
J gene: TRBJ1-5
clone size: many
CDR3 protein: CASSLSGAGNQPQHF
CDR3 DNA: TGTGCCAGCAGTTTAAGCGGAGCAGGGAATCAGCCCCAGCATTTT

D gene: .
V gene: TRBV18
J gene: TRBJ2-2
clone size: few
CDR3 protein: CASSPQTEVRTGELFF
CDR3 DNA: TGTGCCAGCTCACCACAAACAGAAGTGAGGACCGGGGAGCTGTTTTTT

D gene: .
V gene: TRBV28
J gene: TRBJ1-2
clone size: many
CDR3 protein: CASSFPPTEGYTF
CDR3 DNA: TGTGCCAGCAGTTTCCCCCCGACTGAGGGCTACACCTTC

D gene: .
V gene: TRBV19
J gene: TRBJ2-3
clone size: many
CDR3 protein: CASSMVMADTQYF
CDR3 DNA: TGTGCCAGTAGTATGGTAATGGCAGATACGCAGTATTTT

D gene: .
V gene: TRBV5-1
J gene: TRBJ2-7
clone size: .
CDR3 protein: CASSPAQGEGYEQYF
CDR3 DNA: TGCGCCAGCAGCCCGGCCCAGGGCGAAGGCTACGAGCAGTACTTC

D gene: .
V gene: TRBV20-1
J gene: TRBJ2-7
clone size: many
CDR3 protein: CSARPPGPEEYEQYF
CDR3 DNA: TGCAGTGCTAGACCTCCGGGACCCGAAGAGTACGAGCAGTACTTC

D gene: .
V gene: TRBV7-8
J gene: TRBJ1-5
clone size: many
CDR3 protein: CASSLREGGQPQHF
CDR3 DNA: TGTGCCAGCAGCTTAAGGGAGGGGGGACAGCCCCAGCATTTT

D gene: .
V gene: TRBV5-1
J gene: TRBJ1-2
clone size: many
CDR3 protein: CASSLVWGPNYGYTF
CDR3 DNA: TGCGCCAGCAGCTTGGTGTGGGGACCAAACTATGGCTACACCTTC

D gene: .
V gene: TRBV6-1
J gene: TRBJ1-3
clone size: .
CDR3 protein: CASSELGGNTIYF
CDR3 DNA: TGTGCCAGCAGTGAACTGGGAGGAAACACCATATATTTT

D gene: TRBD2
V gene: TRBV2
J gene: TRBJ2-7
clone size: many
CDR3 protein: CASTPGSGGYEQYF
CDR3 DNA: TGTGCCAGCACCCCGGGGAGCGGGGGGTACGAGCAGTACTTC

D gene: TRBD1
V gene: TRBV28
J gene: TRBJ1-1
clone size: many
CDR3 protein: CASSPQGAGNTEAFF
CDR3 DNA: TGTGCCAGCAGTCCACAGGGGGCCGGGAACACTGAAGCTTTCTTT

D gene: TRBD1
V gene: TRBV2
J gene: TRBJ1-5
clone size: many
CDR3 protein: CATKRQGSQPQHF
CDR3 DNA: TGTGCCACCAAACGACAGGGTAGCCAGCCCCAGCATTTT

D gene: TRBD1
V gene: TRBV30
J gene: TRBJ2-2
clone size: .
CDR3 protein: CAWSLQGAGELFF
CDR3 DNA: TGTGCCTGGAGCTTACAGGGGGCCGGGGAGCTGTTTTTT

D gene: TRBD1
V gene: TRBV24-1
J gene: TRBJ1-6
clone size: few
CDR3 protein: CATSDPDRAPYNSPLHF
CDR3 DNA: TGTGCCACCAGTGATCCGGACAGGGCCCCCTATAATTCACCCCTCCACTTT

D gene: .
V gene: TRBV3-1
J gene: TRBJ2-7
clone size: many
CDR3 protein: CASSQGASSYEQYF
CDR3 DNA: TGTGCCAGCTCCCAAGGGGCAAGCTCCTACGAGCAGTACTTC

D gene: TRBD1
V gene: TRBV15
J gene: TRBJ2-5
clone size: many
CDR3 protein: CATRQGAGETQYF
CDR3 DNA: TGTGCCACGCGACAGGGGGCGGGGGAGACCCAGTACTTC

D gene: TRBD1
V gene: TRBV12-3/TRBV12-4
J gene: TRBJ1-2
clone size: many
CDR3 protein: CASSVDRERGYTF
CDR3 DNA: TGTGCCAGCAGTGTGGACAGGGAGAGAGGCTACACCTTC

D gene: TRBD2
V gene: TRBV12-3/TRBV12-4
J gene: TRBJ2-2
clone size: .
CDR3 protein: CASSFPETSGFGELFF
CDR3 DNA: TGTGCCAGCAGTTTTCCCGAGACTAGCGGGTTCGGGGAGCTGTTTTTT

D gene: .
V gene: TRBV6-1
J gene: TRBJ2-7
clone size: few
CDR3 protein: CASSRGAVDEQYF
CDR3 DNA: TGTGCCAGCTCCCGGGGGGCCGTGGACGAGCAGTACTTC

D gene: .
V gene: TRBV27
J gene: TRBJ1-1
clone size: .
CDR3 protein: CASSLIRTRNTEAFF
CDR3 DNA: TGTGCCAGCAGTTTAATCAGGACTAGGAACACTGAAGCTTTCTTT

D gene: .
V gene: TRBV28
J gene: TRBJ2-5
clone size: many
CDR3 protein: CASRVDSRPTQYF
CDR3 DNA: TGTGCCAGCAGAGTCGACTCCCGCCCGACCCAGTACTTC

D gene: TRBD2
V gene: TRBV4-3
J gene: TRBJ2-7
clone size: few
CDR3 protein: CASSQDTSGSRDEQYF
CDR3 DNA: TGCGCCAGCAGCCAAGATACTAGCGGGAGCAGGGACGAGCAGTACTTC

D gene: .
V gene: TRBV11-2
J gene: TRBJ2-7
clone size: many
CDR3 protein: CASSEPGLLYEQYF
CDR3 DNA: TGTGCCAGCAGCGAACCGGGGCTACTCTACGAGCAGTACTTC

D gene: .
V gene: TRBV27
J gene: TRBJ2-7
clone size: many
CDR3 protein: CASSFGTSYYEQYF
CDR3 DNA: TGTGCCAGCAGTTTCGGGACCTCCTATTACGAGCAGTACTTC

D gene: .
V gene: TRBV12-3/TRBV12-4
J gene: TRBJ2-2
clone size: many
CDR3 protein: CAAKGGDPTGELFF
CDR3 DNA: TGTGCCGCGAAAGGAGGGGACCCCACCGGGGAGCTGTTTTTT